This T cell receptor beta chain was captured by sequencing in a study of T cell responses to AZD1222 COVID-19 vaccine. The CDR3 sequence is 15 residues long. In germline, CDR1 is MNHEY, CDR2 SVGEGT. Trimming took 6 bases from V and 2 from J; bases not matched to a gene: 7. This clone was counted a single time. Method: immunoSEQ multiplex PCR; TCRdb's copy keeps in-frame clones and lacks some. This table holds 110,000 to 150,000 clones, about nine tenths found once. Source: peripheral blood, taken 28 days after the second AZD1222 dose. The chain links TRBV6-2 or TRBV6-3 to TRBJ1-1, with TRBD1 matching over 9 bases. The origin of this receptor is an adult who received the AZD1222 COVID-19 vaccine. The CDR3 protein is CASSRSTGGNTEAFF. The CDR3 DNA reads TGTGCCAGCAGCCGCTCAACAGGGGGCAACACTGAAGCTTTCTTT.